What follows is one T cell receptor beta chain and its context. TCRdb keeps only in-frame clones here, not all; method: immunoSEQ multiplex PCR. The sample shows 20,000 to 25,000 clones, approximately 85% of them seen only once. These data originate in a study of T cells in tuberculosis. Noted time point: new active TB diagnosis, blood taken before or within 7 days of starting treatment. Germline V lookup: CDR1 SGHTA, CDR2 FQGNSA. V was clipped by 5 bases and J by 0 bases, with 10 bases between them. The CDR3 runs to 14 residues. This specimen was PBMCs, taken at tuberculosis diagnosis. The TCR originated in an adult with tuberculosis. The chain joins TRBV7-2 to TRBJ1-1, with a possible D match to TRBD1 (6 bases). The CDR3 sequence: CASSVDSVNTEAFF. CDR3 nucleotides: TGTGCCAGCAGCGTGGACAGTGTGAACACTGAAGCTTTCTTT.